The 30 T cell receptor beta chains below were found in one sample sequenced in a study of CD8 T cells in Susac syndrome. With random hexamers, about 0.5 to 1 ug RNA was reverse transcribed. MiXCR, applied by TCRdb to the immunoSEQ multiplex PCR reads, yields one record per CDR3 protein. Of approximately 280,000 distinct CDR3 sequences in the sample, approximately 85% were seen once. Sequenced input: CD8+ T cells from PBMCs. All receptors derive from a human donor with multiple sclerosis.

CDR3 in DNA: TGTGCCAGCAGCTTAGTGTCGACCAGGGTTTCGCCAGAGACCCAGTACTTC. It codes for CASSLVSTRVSPETQYF. The V call is TRBV11-2, the J call TRBJ2-5, with TRBD1 as a possible D gene (5 bases). Looked up from germline, CDR1 is SGHAT and CDR2 is FQNNGV. The length of the CDR3 is 17 residues. Deletions cut 1 base from V and 4 bases from J, with 19 bases between.

CDR3 DNA sequence: TGTGCCAGCAGCGTAGGGACTAGCGGGAGGTCCCAAGAGACCCAGTACTTC. Its protein is CASSVGTSGRSQETQYF. The chain links TRBV9 to TRBJ2-5, with 14 positions matching TRBD2. V lost 0 bases to trimming and J lost 1 base; unmatched junction nucleotides: 2. This CDR3 has 17 residues. Germline V lookup: CDR1 SGDLS, CDR2 YYNGEE.

This sequence joins TRBV7-9 and TRBJ2-7, with a weak D call TRBD1 (5 bases). The V and J ends lost 5 bases and 0 bases respectively, with 17 bases between them. CDR1 and CDR2 (germline): SEHNR, FQNEAQ (reference sequence). CDR3 length: 16 residues. CDR3 residues: CASSPNDSSYSYEQYF. The CDR3 DNA sequence: TGTGCCAGCAGCCCGAACGACAGCTCATACTCCTACGAGCAGTACTTC.

This chain joins TRBV12-3 or TRBV12-4 and TRBJ1-2, with TRBD1 matching 9 bases. The CDR3 length is 16 residues. J gave up 4 bases and V 4 bases, and 10 bases lay outside the gene matches. The CDR3 DNA reads as TGTGCCAGCAGTTCCCGGGACAGGGACCTTTTCTATGGCTACACCTTC. It codes for CASSSRDRDLFYGYTF.

This clonotype has a single count. The rearrangement joins TRBV27 to TRBJ1-1, with 10 nucleotides matching TRBD1. The germline V gene encodes CDR1 MNHEY and CDR2 SMNVEV (reference sequence). This CDR3 has 13 amino acids. J lost 11 bases, V lost 3 bases, and 6 bases had no gene match. This chain's CDR3 is CASSFKTGGRAFF. The CDR3 region has the DNA TGTGCCAGCAGTTTTAAGACAGGGGGCCGGGCTTTCTTT.

V and J are TRBV6-6 and TRBJ1-2; TRBD1 aligns across 8 bases. The V and J ends lost 7 bases and 3 bases, in that order; junction bases with no gene match: 7. The CDR3 is made up of 14 amino acids. In germline, CDR1 is MNHNY, CDR2 SVGAGI (reference sequence). CDR3 sequence (DNA): TGTGCCAGCAAGACAGGGGCCGATCACTATGGCTACACCTTC. Its translation is CASKTGADHYGYTF.

This sequence joins TRBV20-1 and TRBJ2-3, with 10 bases aligning to TRBD2. CDR3 size: 16 residues. V trimming: 3 bases; J trimming: 2 bases; junction bases outside the gene matches: 8. CDR1 and CDR2 from the germline V gene are DFQATT and SNEGSKA (reference sequence). The chain's CDR3 is CSASWTSGWFTDTQYF. The CDR3 region has the DNA TGCAGTGCTAGTTGGACTAGCGGTTGGTTCACAGATACGCAGTATTTT.

The rearrangement joins TRBV27 to TRBJ2-7; D might be TRBD1 or TRBD2, each matching 5 bases. This CDR3 is 15 amino acids long. The V gene's germline CDR1 is MNHEY and CDR2 SMNVEV (reference sequence). Deletions cut 1 base from V and 2 bases from J, with 12 bases between. CDR3 nucleotide sequence: TGTGCCAGCAGTTTATTTGGGACGGTTACCTACGAGCAGTACTTC. Its protein product is CASSLFGTVTYEQYF.

In DNA, the CDR3 is TGTGCCAGCAGCTTAGAGGGGACAGGGCTAACATCCTACAATGAGCAGTTCTTC. Translation: CASSLEGTGLTSYNEQFF. This chain uses TRBV11-2 with TRBJ2-1, with 9 bases lining up with TRBD1. This CDR3 region has 18 residues. With V trimmed by 0 bases and J by 1 base, 7 bases remained unmatched. The germline V gene has CDR1 SGHAT and CDR2 FQNNGV.

J is TRBJ2-2 and V is TRBV24-1, with D perhaps matching TRBD1 (5 bases). CDR3 length: 16 amino acids. CDR1 and CDR2 from the germline V gene are KGHDR and SFDVKD. V shed 8 bases and J shed 0 bases, with 15 bases lying between them. The CDR3 nucleotides read TGTGCCACCATGGGGCCGAATAGTCCGAACACCGGGGAGCTGTTTTTT. This translates into CATMGPNSPNTGELFF.

The CDR3 nucleotides read TGTGCCAGCTCCAACCTCGACAGGGAAGGCGAGCAGTACTTC. Encoded protein: CASSNLDREGEQYF. The chain employs TRBV28 and TRBJ2-7; 7 positions agree with TRBD1. Germline assignment: CDR1 MDHEN and CDR2 SYDVKM. V gave up 8 bases and J gave up 6 bases; unmatched junction bases: 13. The CDR3 is 14 amino acids.

The CDR3 is CASSLVPSGRDTDTQYF. Written as DNA, the CDR3 is TGTGCCAGCAGCTTAGTACCTAGCGGGCGGGACACAGATACGCAGTATTTT. This chain links TRBV7-2 with TRBJ2-3, with TRBD2 identical over 8 bases. Germline values: CDR1 SGHTA, CDR2 FQGNSA. J was trimmed by 2 bases and V by 1 base; bases with no gene match: 8. The CDR3 covers 17 residues. The full variable domain, with the rest looked up from reference TRBV7-2 and TRBJ2-3, is GAGVSQSPSNKVTEKGKDVELRCDPISGHTALYWYRQSLGQGLEFLIYFQGNSAPDKSGLPSDRFSAERTGGSVSTLTIQRTQQEDSAVYLCASSLVPSGRDTDTQYFGPGTRLTVL.

CDR3 bases: TGTGCCTTCCTGATAGGGGGGCCCGGGGAGCTGTTTTTT. This sequence encodes CAFLIGGPGELFF. This chain joins TRBV30 and TRBJ2-2; D may correspond to TRBD1 or TRBD2 (6 bases each). The germline V and J ends were trimmed by 7 bases and 6 bases, with 15 bases remaining between them. The CDR3 has 13 residues. Germline CDR1 GTSNPN, CDR2 SVGIG (reference sequence).

V gene TRBV7-9 combines with J gene TRBJ1-2; no clear D. Trimming stripped 5 bases from V and 1 base from J, with 14 bases between. The CDR3 totals 15 residues. CDR1 is SEHNR and CDR2 is FQNEAQ in the germline V gene (reference sequence). CDR3 in amino acids: CASSRLGNDNYGYTF. The CDR3 DNA follows: TGTGCCAGCAGCCGTTTAGGAAACGATAACTATGGCTACACCTTC.

The CDR3 is CATSDFGQETQYF. CDR3 bases: TGTGCCACCAGTGATTTCGGCCAAGAGACCCAGTACTTC. The chain employs TRBV24-1 and TRBJ2-5; no clear D. Germline V gene sequence: CDR1 KGHDR, CDR2 SFDVKD. Trimming pared 1 base from V and 1 base from J, leaving 3 bases between. The CDR3 has 13 residues.

The gene calls are TRBV27 and TRBJ2-1; TRBD2 agrees at 7 bases. Germline V CDR1 and CDR2: MNHEY, SMNVEV (reference sequence). The CDR3 is made up of 14 amino acids. V gave up 3 bases and J gave up 5 bases; unmatched junction bases: 4. The CDR3 DNA is TGTGCCAGCAGTTTGTGGGAGGGGCACAATGAGCAGTTCTTC. It encodes CASSLWEGHNEQFF.

Here the CDR3 DNA reads TGTGCCAGCAGTTTTACATCGGGGAATGGCTACACCTTC. Translated: CASSFTSGNGYTF. The chain employs TRBV12-3 or TRBV12-4 and TRBJ1-2; D gene ambiguous. Trimming stripped 3 bases from V and 6 bases from J, with 11 bases between. The CDR3 is 13 residues long.

The table lists this clonotype with a count of one. The chain uses TRBV10-3 and TRBJ1-2, with 10 nucleotides matching TRBD1. Germline CDR1 is ENHRY and CDR2 is SYGVKD. The trim removed 3 bases at V and 6 bases at J, leaving 7 bases unmatched. This CDR3 contains 15 residues. Written as DNA, the CDR3 is TGTGCCATCAGTGATTCGACAGGGGGCCGGAATGGCTACACCTTC. This codes for CAISDSTGGRNGYTF.

The V and J genes are TRBV20-1 and TRBJ2-7; tentatively, D is TRBD1 or TRBD2 (6 bases each). The length of the CDR3 is 14 residues. CDR1 is DFQATT, CDR2 SNEGSKA, per germline (reference sequence). V was cut by 6 bases and J by 2 bases, with 17 bases left in between. CDR3 sequence (DNA): TGCAGTGCAGGGGGAGAGGACTATACCTACGAGCAGTACTTC. This encodes CSAGGEDYTYEQYF.

This clonotype showed up just once. The chain recombines TRBV15 with TRBJ2-2, with D perhaps matching TRBD2 (5 bases). Per germline, CDR1 LNHNV and CDR2 YYDKDF (reference sequence). Trimming pared 0 bases from V and 3 bases from J, leaving 11 bases between. The CDR3 runs 16 residues. CDR3 DNA sequence: TGTGCCACCAGCAGAGATAGGGTAGCGTACACCGGGGAGCTGTTTTTT. This codes for CATSRDRVAYTGELFF.

The chain carries TRBV5-6 and TRBJ2-7, with 7 nucleotides matching TRBD1. The CDR3 has 14 residues. Germline-derived CDR1 and CDR2 are SGHDT and YYEEEE. With 2 bases clipped from V and 3 bases from J, the junction kept 5 bases outside the gene matches. The CDR3: CASSFDQGVYEQYF. The CDR3 region has the DNA TGTGCCAGCAGCTTCGACCAGGGGGTCTACGAGCAGTACTTC.

V and J are TRBV28 and TRBJ2-5; the D gene is possibly TRBD2 (5 bases). CDR3 length equals 15 residues. Germline lookup yields CDR1 MDHEN and CDR2 SYDVKM. Trimming shortened V by 3 bases and J by 3 bases, and 14 bases separated the two germline ends. CDR3 sequence (DNA): TGTGCCAGCAGTTTTGGATCGGGATTGGAAGAGACCCAGTACTTC. This sequence encodes CASSFGSGLEETQYF.

The chain links TRBV23-1 to TRBJ1-5; TRBD1 matches 8 bases. TRBV23-1 carries the ORF label, with uncertain function. Germline trimming cut 6 bases from V and 0 bases from J; bases unmatched to any gene: 13. The CDR3 length is 18 residues. CDR3 region: CASSPDRTGRYSNQPQHF. As DNA, the CDR3 is TGCGCCAGCAGCCCCGATCGGACAGGGAGATATAGCAATCAGCCCCAGCATTTT.

V gene TRBV27 combines with J gene TRBJ2-1; D is possibly TRBD2 (6 bases). V dropped 3 bases and J dropped 10 bases, with 10 bases sitting between them. The germline gives CDR1 MNHEY, CDR2 SMNVEV (reference sequence). The CDR3 sequence is 12 residues long. CDR3: CASSFPAGEQFF. CDR3 coding DNA: TGTGCCAGCAGTTTCCCCGCGGGAGAGCAGTTCTTC.

On this clonotype: One end of the junction fails to match germline, which may point to a read error. The V gene is TRBV9, the J gene TRBJ2-1; weak D call: TRBD2 (11 bases). The germline CDR1 and CDR2 sequences are SGDLS and YYNGEE. The CDR3 extends over 20 amino acids. DNA of the CDR3: TGTGCCAGCAGGGTAGGGACAGGGGATCCCGGGACTAGCGGATACAATGAGCAGTTCTTC. Translation: CASRVGTGDPGTSGYNEQFF.

This chain joins TRBV24-1 and TRBJ1-5, with D uncertain. Trimming took 7 bases from V and 3 from J, leaving 12 bases between them. Germline V gene lookup returns CDR1 KGHDR and CDR2 SFDVKD. CDR3 size: 14 residues. The CDR3 is CATRGPGTNQPQHF. The CDR3 nucleotides are TGTGCCACCAGAGGACCGGGAACCAATCAGCCCCAGCATTTT.

The V gene is TRBV9, the J gene TRBJ1-1, with D hard to call. The CDR3 contains 15 residues. Trimming took off 4 bases at V and 0 bases at J, with 13 bases between the two ends. Germline V CDR1 and CDR2: SGDLS, YYNGEE. CDR3 region: CASSPGREMNTEAFF. The CDR3 bases are TGTGCCAGCAGCCCGGGGAGGGAGATGAACACTGAAGCTTTCTTT.

This sequence joins TRBV27 and TRBJ2-1; D is possibly TRBD1 (5 bases). This CDR3 is 13 amino acids long. Trimming took off 8 bases at V and 9 bases at J, with 17 bases between the two ends. Germline CDR1 MNHEY, CDR2 SMNVEV (reference sequence). The CDR3 DNA reads TGTGCCAGCGGGGCCCCCCCGGAATCTGAGCAGTTCTTC. Amino acids: CASGAPPESEQFF.

The chain joins TRBV29-1 to TRBJ2-1; 13 nucleotides line up with TRBD2. Trimming removed 4 bases from V and 0 bases from J; junction bases left unmatched: 6. Germline V gene sequence: CDR1 SQVTM, CDR2 ANQGSEA. This CDR3 has 17 residues. CDR3 loop: CSVGGTSGISSYNEQFF. The CDR3 region has the DNA TGCAGCGTTGGGGGGACTAGCGGGATCAGCTCCTACAATGAGCAGTTCTTC.

V is TRBV7-9 and J is TRBJ1-5; 11 bases map to TRBD1. After removal of 5 bases from V and 4 bases from J, the junction contained 4 bases not matched to a gene. The CDR3 sequence is 15 residues long. Germline V CDR1 and CDR2: SEHNR, FQNEAQ (reference sequence). For the CDR3, the DNA is TGTGCCAGCAGCGGCGGACAGGGGGCTAATCAGCCCCAGCATTTT. Its protein is CASSGGQGANQPQHF. Based on the CDR3 plus reference TRBV7-9 and TRBJ1-5, the full variable domain is DTGVSQNPRHKITKRGQNVTFRCDPISEHNRLYWYRQTLGQGPEFLTYFQNEAQLEKSRLLSDRFSAERPKGSFSTLEIQRTEQGDSAMYLCASSGGQGANQPQHFGDGTRLSIL.